The 18 T cell receptor beta chains below were found in one sample sequenced in a study of untreated major depressive disorder (dated by TCRdb to 2016 to 2019). The library was built by means of the immunoSEQ multiplex PCR assay. TCRdb holds this immuneACCESS table with in-frame rearrangements only. Some clones are missing; in checked studies, unresolved V genes explain under half, and the rest has no known cause. Across this sample there are over 20,000 clones, with 90% to 95% seen only once. Jointly, the top ten make up roughly 0.31% of the sample. Sequencing was done on a sample of CD4+ T cells from PBMCs. Receptors were obtained from a man aged 25-45 years in good health.

The rearrangement joins TRBV7-3 to TRBJ2-1, with a tentative D call TRBD1 (5 bases). V lost 5 bases and J lost 0, with 11 bases in between. From germline, CDR1 is SGHTA and CDR2 FQGTGA. The CDR3 spans 15 residues. CDR3 sequence reads: CASSVRASSYNEQFF. The CDR3, as DNA: TGTGCCAGCAGCGTCAGGGCTAGCTCCTACAATGAGCAGTTCTTC.

The V call is TRBV19, the J call TRBJ1-1; TRBD1 matches 8 bases. V was clipped by 7 bases and J by 3 bases; unmatched bases: 1. Germline V lookup: CDR1 LNHDA, CDR2 SQIVND (reference sequence). The CDR3 sequence is 12 residues long. CDR3 loop: CASTTGDTEAFF. The CDR3, as DNA: TGTGCCAGTACGACAGGGGACACTGAAGCTTTCTTT.

The rearrangement links TRBV7-2 to TRBJ1-2; D call uncertain. The V and J ends lost 0 bases and 7 bases respectively, with 12 bases between them. This CDR3 spans 14 amino acids. CDR1 SGHTA and CDR2 FQGNSA come from the germline V gene. The CDR3 sequence is CASSLALGSGGYTF. CDR3 nucleotides: TGTGCCAGCAGCTTAGCGCTAGGGTCAGGTGGCTACACCTTC.

The CDR3 loop is CASSAGRLAGSSYNEQFF. In DNA form, the CDR3 reads TGTGCCAGCAGCGCCGGGAGACTAGCGGGTAGCTCCTACAATGAGCAGTTCTTC. This rearrangement joins TRBV9 to TRBJ2-1, with 10 bases identical to TRBD2. The V and J ends lost 3 bases and 0 bases, in that order; junction bases with no gene match: 9. Germline V gives CDR1 SGDLS, CDR2 YYNGEE. The CDR3 has 18 residues. The full variable domain, completed using reference TRBV9 and TRBJ2-1, is DSGVTQTPKHLITATGQRVTLRCSPRSGDLSVYWYQQSLDQGLQFLIQYYNGEERAKGNILERFSAQQFPDLHSELNLSSLELGDSALYFCASSAGRLAGSSYNEQFFGPGTRLTVL.

The rearrangement uses TRBV5-4 and TRBJ2-6; D uncertain. This CDR3 comprises 17 residues. Germline-derived CDR1 and CDR2 are SGHNT and YYREEE (reference sequence). V shed 4 bases and J shed 4 bases, with 18 bases lying between them. The CDR3 here is CASSLLTGVLGANVLTF. CDR3 nucleotide sequence: TGTGCCAGCAGCCTGCTGACTGGGGTTTTGGGGGCCAACGTCCTGACTTTC.

The chain carries TRBV21-1 and TRBJ2-5; the table's TRBD1 call for D was not verified on the DNA. TRBV21-1 is described as a pseudogene. CDR3 length equals 18 residues. Here the CDR3 reads CASRSRPFKDRGRETQYF. Written as DNA, the CDR3 is TGTGCCAGCAGGAGCCGGCCTTTTAAGGACAGGGGGAGGGAGACCCAGTACTTC.

The chain joins TRBV27 to TRBJ2-2; D is unresolved. The CDR3 has 12 amino acids. Germline CDR1 is MNHEY and CDR2 is SMNVEV (reference sequence). V lost 8 bases and J 3 bases, leaving 7 bases between the germline ends. The CDR3 coding sequence is TGTGCCAGCGGGCACCACACCGGGGAGCTGTTTTTT. It encodes CASGHHTGELFF.

J is TRBJ1-1 and V is TRBV18; D may be TRBD1 (5 bases). Germline loops: CDR1 KGHSH, CDR2 LQKENI. The V end lost 2 bases, the J end lost 0 bases, and 10 bases lay between the germline ends. This CDR3 region has 15 residues. The CDR3 is CASSPGAGLNTEAFF. Here the CDR3 DNA reads TGTGCCAGCTCACCAGGGGCAGGCCTGAACACTGAAGCTTTCTTT.

This chain links TRBV7-9 with TRBJ2-7, with a possible D match to TRBD1 (6 bases). Germline CDR1 SEHNR, CDR2 FQNEAQ (reference sequence). This CDR3 contains 12 residues. The V end lost 6 bases, the J end lost 3 bases, and 9 bases lay between the germline ends. The CDR3 reads CASSQQGYEQYF. The CDR3, as DNA: TGTGCCAGCAGTCAACAGGGCTACGAGCAGTACTTC.

The chain combines TRBV7-3 with TRBJ2-3, with D tentatively TRBD1 (5 bases). The V and J ends lost 5 bases and 2 bases respectively, with 14 bases between them. The CDR3 has 15 residues. CDR1 and CDR2 from the germline V gene are SGHTA and FQGTGA. In DNA form, the CDR3 reads TGTGCCAGCAGCCTCCTAGGACACGACACAGATACGCAGTATTTT. Translation: CASSLLGHDTDTQYF.

The chain combines TRBV19 with TRBJ1-2; 8 bases fit TRBD1. There are 14 residues in the CDR3. From germline, CDR1 is LNHDA and CDR2 SQIVND (reference sequence). Trimming cost V 3 bases and J 9 bases; bases outside gene matches: 9. CDR3 amino acids: CASSMGGQGRSYTF. The DNA of the CDR3 is TGTGCCAGTAGTATGGGAGGACAGGGAAGAAGCTACACCTTC.

The V and J genes are TRBV20-1 and TRBJ2-7; 8 bases are a match to TRBD1. Germline V gene sequence: CDR1 DFQATT, CDR2 SNEGSKA (reference sequence). V dropped 6 bases and J dropped 5; count of bases not matched to a gene: 3. The CDR3 spans 11 residues. This CDR3 reads CSARQGNEQYF. CDR3 coding DNA: TGCAGTGCCAGACAGGGGAACGAGCAGTACTTC.

The rearrangement joins TRBV7-2 to TRBJ2-3; no firm D call. Germline V gene lookup returns CDR1 SGHTA and CDR2 FQGNSA. V shed 4 bases and J shed 2 bases, with 4 bases lying between them. The CDR3 contains 12 residues. CDR3: CASSSLTDTQYF. The CDR3 coding sequence is TGTGCCAGCAGCTCCCTCACAGATACGCAGTATTTT.

This chain connects TRBV27 to TRBJ2-5, with D possibly matching TRBD1 (6 bases). This CDR3 is 16 amino acids long. Germline CDR1 MNHEY, CDR2 SMNVEV (reference sequence). V gave up 3 bases and J gave up 4 bases, with 18 bases separating them. CDR3 amino acids: CASSFNYQGLGETQYF. DNA of the CDR3: TGTGCCAGCAGTTTCAATTACCAGGGGCTTGGAGAGACCCAGTACTTC.

This clone has just one count. The J gene is TRBJ1-5, the V gene TRBV29-1; 8 bases are a match to TRBD1. CDR1 is SQVTM and CDR2 is ANQGSEA in the germline V gene. The CDR3 has 13 residues. The V and J ends lost 6 bases and 6 bases, in that order; junction bases with no gene match: 7. The CDR3 is CSVLTGGSQPQHF. CDR3 DNA sequence: TGCAGCGTGCTCACAGGGGGTAGTCAGCCCCAGCATTTT. Combining the CDR3 with reference TRBV29-1 and TRBJ1-5 gives the whole variable domain SAVISQKPSRDICQRGTSLTIQCQVDSQVTMMFWYRQQPGQSLTLIATANQGSEATYESGFVIDKFPISRPNLTFSTLTVSNMSPEDSSIYLCSVLTGGSQPQHFGDGTRLSIL.

The rearrangement links TRBV4-1 to TRBJ2-2, with a possible D match to TRBD1 (6 bases). V was trimmed by 0 bases and J by 3 bases, leaving 17 bases between them. This CDR3 has 18 residues. Germline lookup yields CDR1 MGHRA and CDR2 YSYEKL. CDR3 sequence reads: CASSQDKYWGPDTGELFF. The DNA for the CDR3 is TGCGCCAGCAGCCAAGATAAGTATTGGGGGCCTGACACCGGGGAGCTGTTTTTT.

The gene calls are TRBV7-2 and TRBJ2-7; perhaps D is TRBD1 or TRBD2 (6 bases each). The length of the CDR3 is 14 residues. Trimming shortened V by 4 bases and J by 0 bases, and 10 bases separated the two germline ends. Germline V gene sequence: CDR1 SGHTA, CDR2 FQGNSA. The CDR3 sequence: CASSWGASSYEQYF. The CDR3, as DNA: TGTGCCAGCAGCTGGGGGGCCAGCTCCTACGAGCAGTACTTC.

The chain combines TRBV2 with TRBJ2-5; 10 bases are shared with TRBD2. Trimming cost V 8 bases and J 5 bases; bases outside gene matches: 11. The CDR3 totals 15 residues. Germline V gene lookup returns CDR1 SNHLY and CDR2 FYNNEI. The CDR3 reads CASSLEREGRETQYF. CDR3 nucleotide sequence: TGTGCCAGCTCCCTTGAGCGGGAGGGCCGGGAGACCCAGTACTTC. Full variable domain (rest looked up from reference TRBV2 and TRBJ2-5): EPEVTQTPSHQVTQMGQEVILRCVPISNHLYFYWYRQILGQKVEFLVSFYNNEISEKSEIFDDQFSVERPDGSNFTLKIRSTKLEDSAMYFCASSLEREGRETQYFGPGTRLLVL.